This paragraph covers one T cell receptor (beta chain) sequence. The specificity of this receptor is unknown. Base qualities are missing; no much larger clone stands one base away. The data were taken from a study of T-cell memory formation after mild COVID-19 (dated by TCRdb to about 2021). Study-wide context: TCR sequence clusters from the two donors were largely donor specific. In a couple of donors, T-cell clones that expanded and contracted after mild COVID-19 were tracked by sequencing TCRalpha and TCRbeta repertoires over time. The cohort was made up of two young adult volunteers, one female and one male, who were previously healthy.

PBMCs were isolated by Ficoll-Paque density gradient centrifugation. General findings and caveats noted by the study authors: The detection of some responding clones in pre-infection memory suggests that pre-existing cross-reactive memory T cells joined the SARS-CoV-2 response. The study included only a couple of mild cases, and larger cohorts that include severe cases with pre-infection samples were judged to be necessary. Clones that contracted from day 15 to 85 showed balanced CD4/CD8 phenotypes, whereas a second wave of clones that expanded from day 15 to 37 leaned towards CD4+. Contracting CD4+ clones turned up mainly in the CM and EM memory subsets, whereas EMRA was where CD8+ clones were enriched. Whether the second-wave clones peaking on day 37 were SARS-CoV-2 specific was not confirmed.

The data were produced on an Illumina NovaSeq 6000. TCRalpha and TCRbeta cDNA libraries were built by 5'RACE with constant-segment primers, adding sample barcodes and unique molecular identifiers. RNA was extracted from every sample with Trizol reagent. Library amplification was performed in two PCR steps, and a second sample barcode and Illumina TruSeq adapters were introduced in the second step. The libraries were sequenced on an Illumina NovaSeq using 2 x 150 bp paired-end reads. The original methods were these. With migec v1.2.7, reads were demultiplexed and then collapsed into UMI-guided consensus sequences. Using mixcr v2.1.11, UMI consensuses were aligned to TRA and TRB V and J templates and then assembled into clonotypes. A clonotype was counted as expanded or contracted only if both edgeR and NoisET called the change significant, with noise models trained on biological replicates. For edgeR calls, the cutoffs were a false discovery rate-adjusted p below 0.01 and a log2 fold-change threshold of 1. As an exploratory analysis of dynamics, max-normalized trajectories of the 1000 most abundant clonotypes were examined with PCA combined with hierarchical clustering. Separately sequenced CD4+ and CD8+ repertoires were used to assign a CD4 or CD8 phenotype to each responding clone. TCRdb cleaned the public reads at Q25 with fastp, built clones with MiXCR and kept in-frame beta chains. Every distinct CDR3 protein forms one entry, paired with its most common genes and DNA. The V and J calls here are based on TCRdb, not the publication. The sample has about 430,000 distinct CDR3 sequences on record, about 24% of them singletons. About 10% of the sample is taken by the ten largest.

Counted from cysteine to phenylalanine, this CDR3 has 14 amino acids. Just the 42-base CDR3 DNA is kept, in frame starting at base 1. V sheds 0 bases and J sheds 4 bases, leaving 8 bases between their ends. Specimen: PBMCs or a T cell subset sorted from them (not recorded which). This receptor was identified in an adult woman who had mild COVID-19 (a few samples of this study predate the infection). The sample titles of this study are shuffled in the database, so cell type and time point are left out; the donor was told from shared clones. The chain is made from TRBV12-3 or TRBV12-4 and TRBJ2-3; no confident D gene assignment can be made. CDR3 region: CASSLAVDPDTQYF. The sequence in DNA is TGTGCCAGCAGTTTAGCGGTGGACCCAGATACGCAGTATTTT.